These 13 T cell receptor beta chains were all obtained from the same sample, sequenced in a study of glioma-infiltrating T cells after dendritic cell vaccination. Libraries were prepared by immunoSEQ multiplex PCR; TCRdb keeps only in-frame clonotypes and omits some of them. The sample lists about 100,000 clones, approximately 80% occurring once. This sample's time point: after dendritic cell vaccination, including at tumor progression/relapse. Sequencing was performed on blood, taken after dendritic cell vaccination. The source of these receptors is a human donor with glioblastoma.

The chain uses TRBV5-1 and TRBJ2-1; 8 nucleotides line up with TRBD2. CDR3 length equals 15 residues. Germline V gene sequence: CDR1 SGHRS, CDR2 YFSETQ. The V and J ends lost 1 base and 8 bases, in that order; junction bases with no gene match: 8. The CDR3 reads CASSLNREGRHEQFF. For the CDR3, the DNA is TGCGCCAGCAGCTTGAATCGGGAGGGCAGACATGAGCAGTTCTTC.

The rearrangement uses TRBV5-4 and TRBJ2-7, with D maybe TRBD2 (6 bases). CDR3 length equals 13 residues. Germline CDR1 is SGHNT and CDR2 is YYREEE (reference sequence). V was cut by 4 bases and J by 6 bases, with 14 bases left in between. CDR3 loop: CASSVRLVGEQYF. In DNA, the CDR3 is TGTGCCAGCAGCGTACGACTAGTGGGCGAGCAGTACTTC.

The gene calls are TRBV6-1 and TRBJ1-2; D remains unclear. The CDR3 has 13 residues. V was clipped by 5 bases and J by 4 bases, with 11 bases between them. Germline V gives CDR1 MNHNS, CDR2 SASEGT. The CDR3 is CASSLTRSYGYTF. DNA of the CDR3: TGTGCCAGCAGTCTTACCAGATCCTATGGCTACACCTTC.

The rearrangement joins TRBV9 to TRBJ1-1, with 11 positions matching TRBD1. CDR1 is SGDLS and CDR2 is YYNGEE in the germline V gene. The junction had 6 bases not matched to a gene; V was cut back by 4 bases and J by 4 bases. This CDR3 has 15 amino acids. This CDR3 reads CASSLRGTGGTEAFF. CDR3 DNA sequence: TGTGCCAGCAGCCTGAGGGGGACAGGGGGCACTGAAGCTTTCTTT. Looking up the rest from reference TRBV9 and TRBJ1-1 gives the full variable domain: DSGVTQTPKHLITATGQRVTLRCSPRSGDLSVYWYQQSLDQGLQFLIQYYNGEERAKGNILERFSAQQFPDLHSELNLSSLELGDSALYFCASSLRGTGGTEAFFGQGTRLTVV.

The rearrangement uses TRBV6-6 and TRBJ2-2; D may be TRBD2 (5 bases). The CDR3 extends over 13 amino acids. Germline-derived CDR1 and CDR2 are MNHNY and SVGAGI (reference sequence). V was clipped by 7 bases and J by 6 bases, with 12 bases between them. The CDR3 spells CASIRGTSGELFF. CDR3 coding DNA: TGTGCCAGCATTCGGGGAACTTCCGGGGAGCTGTTTTTT.

J is TRBJ2-7 and V is TRBV5-1; TRBD1 matches at 10 bases. This CDR3 is 15 amino acids long. The V and J ends lost 1 base and 6 bases, in that order; junction bases with no gene match: 7. Germline V lookup: CDR1 SGHRS, CDR2 YFSETQ. The CDR3: CASSLLGTGVPEQYF. The CDR3 DNA sequence: TGCGCCAGCAGCTTGTTAGGGACAGGGGTTCCCGAGCAGTACTTC. Based on the CDR3 plus reference TRBV5-1 and TRBJ2-7, the full variable domain is KAGVTQTPRYLIKTRGQQVTLSCSPISGHRSVSWYQQTPGQGLQFLFEYFSETQRNKGNFPGRFSGRQFSNSRSEMNVSTLELGDSALYLCASSLLGTGVPEQYFGPGTRLTVT.

The V gene is TRBV27, the J gene TRBJ1-5; 9 bases match TRBD1. V was clipped by 5 bases and J by 2 bases; unmatched bases: 10. The CDR3 runs 17 residues. The germline CDR1 and CDR2 sequences are MNHEY and SMNVEV (reference sequence). The DNA for the CDR3 is TGTGCCAGCAGTCCCTTAGGGACAGGGATGGGCAATCAGCCCCAGCATTTT. It specifies CASSPLGTGMGNQPQHF.

J is TRBJ2-7 and V is TRBV30; weak D call: TRBD2 (6 bases). From germline, CDR1 is GTSNPN and CDR2 SVGIG (reference sequence). V was cut by 7 bases and J by 1 base, with 14 bases left in between. The CDR3 spans 13 residues. The CDR3 spells CALEGIASYEQYF. CDR3 DNA sequence: TGTGCCTTGGAGGGGATAGCGTCCTACGAGCAGTACTTC.

The table lists this clone with a count of one. CDR3 residues: CSVGADRAAEAFF. The CDR3 DNA follows: TGCAGCGTTGGAGCGGACAGGGCAGCTGAAGCTTTCTTT. The V gene is TRBV29-1, the J gene TRBJ1-1; 8 nucleotides line up with TRBD1. V lost 4 bases, J lost 6 bases, and 7 bases stayed unmatched. The CDR3 runs to 13 residues. Germline loops: CDR1 SQVTM, CDR2 ANQGSEA. Using reference TRBV29-1 and TRBJ1-1 for the parts outside the CDR3, the full variable domain is SAVISQKPSRDICQRGTSLTIQCQVDSQVTMMFWYRQQPGQSLTLIATANQGSEATYESGFVIDKFPISRPNLTFSTLTVSNMSPEDSSIYLCSVGADRAAEAFFGQGTRLTVV.

The count of this clone is one. Other DNA sequences in this specimen translate into the identical CDR3. The chain uses TRBV5-1 and TRBJ1-2, with 8 nucleotides matching TRBD1. V was pared by 3 bases and J by 4 bases, with 2 bases of the junction left unmatched. The length of the CDR3 is 13 residues. Per germline, CDR1 SGHRS and CDR2 YFSETQ. The CDR3 DNA reads TGCGCCAGCAGCTCCGGACAGGGCTATGGCTACACCTTC. Protein product: CASSSGQGYGYTF.

This clone came up many times. J is TRBJ1-4 and V is TRBV19; possible D gene TRBD1, 5 bases. Trimming left V 2 bases short and J 0 bases short, with 7 bases between. Per the germline V gene, CDR1 is LNHDA and CDR2 is SQIVND (reference sequence). The CDR3 totals 15 residues. This chain's CDR3 is CASSIRGATNEKLFF. CDR3 nucleotide sequence: TGTGCCAGTAGTATACGGGGGGCAACTAATGAAAAACTGTTTTTT.

The rearrangement uses TRBV28 and TRBJ2-1; D possibly corresponds to TRBD2 (6 bases). The CDR3 is 16 residues long. Per germline, CDR1 MDHEN and CDR2 SYDVKM. V was pared by 2 bases and J by 5 bases, with 16 bases between. The CDR3 is CASSLMTAGSHNEQFF. The CDR3, as DNA: TGTGCCAGCAGTTTAATGACGGCGGGGTCCCACAATGAGCAGTTCTTC. The full variable domain, with the rest looked up from reference TRBV28 and TRBJ2-1, is DVKVTQSSRYLVKRTGEKVFLECVQDMDHENMFWYRQDPGLGLRLIYFSYDVKMKEKGDIPEGYSVSREKKERFSLILESASTNQTSMYLCASSLMTAGSHNEQFFGPGTRLTVL.

The chain carries TRBV7-8 and TRBJ1-1, with TRBD1 matching over 8 bases. The V segment lost 5 bases and the J segment 1 base; nucleotides outside the gene matches: 6. The CDR3 has 15 residues. The germline V gene encodes CDR1 SGHVS and CDR2 FQNEAQ. The CDR3 DNA follows: TGTGCCAGCAGCCCAGGACAGGGAAGGAACACTGAAGCTTTCTTT. It yields the protein CASSPGQGRNTEAFF.